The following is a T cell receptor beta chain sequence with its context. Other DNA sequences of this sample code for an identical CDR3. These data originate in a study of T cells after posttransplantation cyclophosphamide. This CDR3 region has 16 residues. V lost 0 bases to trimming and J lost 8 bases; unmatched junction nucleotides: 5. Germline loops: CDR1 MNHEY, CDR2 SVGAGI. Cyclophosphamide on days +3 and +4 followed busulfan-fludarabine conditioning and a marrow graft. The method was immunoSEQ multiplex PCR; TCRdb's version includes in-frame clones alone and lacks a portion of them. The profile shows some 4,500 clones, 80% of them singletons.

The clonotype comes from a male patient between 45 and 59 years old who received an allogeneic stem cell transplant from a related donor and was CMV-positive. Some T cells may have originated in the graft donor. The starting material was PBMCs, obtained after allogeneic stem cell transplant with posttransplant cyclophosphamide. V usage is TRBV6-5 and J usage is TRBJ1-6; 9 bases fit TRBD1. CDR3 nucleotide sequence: TGTGCCAGCAGTTACTCAGGGACAGGGTCGTATTCACCCCTCCACTTT. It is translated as CASSYSGTGSYSPLHF.